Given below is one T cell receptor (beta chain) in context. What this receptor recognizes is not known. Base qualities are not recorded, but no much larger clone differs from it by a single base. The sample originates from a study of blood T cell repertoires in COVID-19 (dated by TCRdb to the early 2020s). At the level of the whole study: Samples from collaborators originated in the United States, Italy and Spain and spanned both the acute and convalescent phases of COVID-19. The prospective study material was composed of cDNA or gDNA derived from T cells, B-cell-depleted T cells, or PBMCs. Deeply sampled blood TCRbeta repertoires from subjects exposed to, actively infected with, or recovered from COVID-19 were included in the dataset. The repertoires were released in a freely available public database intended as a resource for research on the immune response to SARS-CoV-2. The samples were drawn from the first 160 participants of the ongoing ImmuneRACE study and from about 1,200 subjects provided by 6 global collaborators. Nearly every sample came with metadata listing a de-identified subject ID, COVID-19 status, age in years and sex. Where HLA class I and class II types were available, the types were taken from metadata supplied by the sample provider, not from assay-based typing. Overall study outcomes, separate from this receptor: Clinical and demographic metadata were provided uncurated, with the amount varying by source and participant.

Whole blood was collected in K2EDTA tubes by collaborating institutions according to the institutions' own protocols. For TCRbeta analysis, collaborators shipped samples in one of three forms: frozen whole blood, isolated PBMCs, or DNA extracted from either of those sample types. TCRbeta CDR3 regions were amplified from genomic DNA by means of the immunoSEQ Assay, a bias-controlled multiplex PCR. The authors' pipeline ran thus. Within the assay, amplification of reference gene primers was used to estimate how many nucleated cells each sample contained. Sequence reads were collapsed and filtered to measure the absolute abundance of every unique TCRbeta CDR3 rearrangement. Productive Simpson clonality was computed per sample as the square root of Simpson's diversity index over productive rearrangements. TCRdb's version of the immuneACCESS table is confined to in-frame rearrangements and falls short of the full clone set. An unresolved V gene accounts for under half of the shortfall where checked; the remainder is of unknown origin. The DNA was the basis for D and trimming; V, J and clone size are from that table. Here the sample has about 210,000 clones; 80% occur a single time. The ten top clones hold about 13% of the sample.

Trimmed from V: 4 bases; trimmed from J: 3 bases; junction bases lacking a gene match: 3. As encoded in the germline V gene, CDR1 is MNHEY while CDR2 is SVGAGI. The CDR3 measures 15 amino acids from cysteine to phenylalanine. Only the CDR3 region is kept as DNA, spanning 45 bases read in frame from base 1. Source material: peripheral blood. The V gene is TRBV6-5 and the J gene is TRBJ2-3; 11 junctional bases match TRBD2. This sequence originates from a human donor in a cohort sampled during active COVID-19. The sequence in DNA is TGTGCCAGCAGTTTGGGACTAGCGGAAACAGATACGCAGTATTTT. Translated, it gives CASSLGLAETDTQYF.